What follows is one T cell receptor beta chain and its context. This table comes from immunoSEQ multiplex PCR, and its TCRdb copy is limited to in-frame clones, with some not included. The sample gives 43,000 or so clones, roughly 83% of which show up once; about 45% is in the top ten. The V and J ends lost 7 bases and 4 bases, in that order; junction bases with no gene match: 13. The V gene's germline CDR1 is MNHEY and CDR2 SMNVEV (reference sequence). The CDR3 loop spans 16 amino acids. The sample originates from a study of Ad26.COV2.S vaccination and SARS-CoV-2 variants. The starting material was peripheral blood, obtained after recovery from COVID-19. The receptor comes from a human donor who had recovered from COVID-19. The chain recombines TRBV27 with TRBJ1-1; 9 bases line up with TRBD1. The CDR3 bases are TGTGCCAGCAACTTTAACAGGGGGCTCGGGAGCACTGAAGCTTTCTTT. Its protein is CASNFNRGLGSTEAFF.